The 27 T cell receptor beta chains reported below all come from one sample, sequenced in a study of vaccination and CD4 T cells after COVID-19. These receptors' targets are unknown. An Oncomine TCR Beta short-read assay was used to sequence the DNA from cultured CD4+ T cells. TCRdb used MiXCR to reprocess the PCR reads, holding one entry per CDR3 protein. The sample lists approximately 4,600 distinct CDR3 sequences, around 43% occurring once. Specified treatment: roughly 11-day PBMC culture with coronavirus spike peptide pools or control peptides (ViraFEST assay). Sequencing input: CD4+ T cells from blood, cultured in vitro. The receptor source for this set is a human donor who had recovered from COVID-19.

There are a few counts of this clonotype. The chain combines TRBV7-2 with TRBJ1-2, with D unresolved. The CDR3 extends over 15 amino acids. V lost 1 base to trimming and J lost 7 bases, with 16 bases between them. CDR1 is SGHTA, CDR2 FQGNSA, per germline. The CDR3 is CASSLGEARGLGYTF. CDR3 in DNA: TGTGCCAGCAGCTTAGGCGAAGCGAGAGGGCTTGGCTACACCTTC.

This clonotype has only one observation. V and J are TRBV28 and TRBJ2-5, with TRBD2 matching 7 bases. CDR1 is MDHEN and CDR2 is SYDVKM in the germline V gene. V dropped 3 bases and J dropped 2; count of bases not matched to a gene: 6. The CDR3 contains 15 residues. This CDR3 reads CASSLGGIKQETQYF. DNA of the CDR3: TGTGCCAGCAGTTTGGGGGGGATAAAACAAGAGACCCAGTACTTC. Combining the CDR3 with reference TRBV28 and TRBJ2-5 gives the whole variable domain DVKVTQSSRYLVKRTGEKVFLECVQDMDHENMFWYRQDPGLGLRLIYFSYDVKMKEKGDIPEGYSVSREKKERFSLILESASTNQTSMYLCASSLGGIKQETQYFGPGTRLLVL.

The J gene is TRBJ1-2, the V gene TRBV6-1; D is possibly TRBD1 (6 bases). Trimming stripped 8 bases from V and 2 bases from J, with 15 bases between. Germline V gene data show CDR1 as MNHNS and CDR2 as SASEGT. The CDR3 contains 14 residues. This CDR3 reads CASGKGTGNYGYTF. The CDR3 DNA sequence: TGTGCCAGCGGGAAAGGTACAGGGAACTATGGCTACACCTTC.

The rearrangement links TRBV20-1 to TRBJ2-1, with 14 positions matching TRBD2. Per germline, CDR1 DFQATT and CDR2 SNEGSKA (reference sequence). Trimming cost V 0 bases and J 6 bases; bases outside gene matches: 4. This CDR3 spans 16 amino acids. The CDR3: CSARDPGTSGGNEQFF. As DNA, the CDR3 is TGCAGTGCTAGAGACCCCGGGACTAGCGGGGGCAATGAGCAGTTCTTC.

J is TRBJ1-5 and V is TRBV4-1; D remains ambiguous. This CDR3 contains 15 residues. Germline-derived CDR1 and CDR2 are MGHRA and YSYEKL. V was cut by 4 bases and J by 3 bases, with 13 bases left in between. The CDR3 sequence is CASSLTEVVNQPQHF. CDR3 nucleotide sequence: TGCGCCAGCAGCCTAACAGAAGTGGTCAATCAGCCCCAGCATTTT.

The chain joins TRBV18 to TRBJ2-5, with D unresolved. The CDR3 has 13 amino acids. V lost 4 bases and J lost 1, with 7 bases in between. Germline CDR1 and CDR2: KGHSH and LQKENI. The CDR3 sequence: CASSRQAQETQYF. The DNA for the CDR3 is TGTGCCAGCTCACGTCAAGCCCAAGAGACCCAGTACTTC.

V is TRBV20-1 and J is TRBJ1-2; 8 bases are a match to TRBD1. This CDR3 is 14 amino acids long. With 5 bases clipped from V and 8 bases from J, the junction kept 13 bases outside the gene matches. Germline V lookup: CDR1 DFQATT, CDR2 SNEGSKA (reference sequence). CDR3: CSAPSRGRGGGYTF. The CDR3, as DNA: TGCAGTGCTCCAAGCAGGGGGCGCGGGGGAGGCTACACCTTC.

This clonotype showed up just a few times. This chain joins TRBV6-1 and TRBJ1-1, with D perhaps TRBD1 (6 bases). Germline V gene lookup returns CDR1 MNHNS and CDR2 SASEGT. Trimming took off 6 bases at V and 0 bases at J, with 32 bases between the two ends. The CDR3 runs to 21 residues. The CDR3 loop is CASSSSGQLPKIKIMNTEAFF. The DNA for the CDR3 is TGTGCCAGCAGCTCTAGCGGACAGCTACCTAAAATAAAGATAATGAACACTGAAGCTTTCTTT.

The genes are TRBV2 and TRBJ1-2, with 9 bases matching TRBD1. Germline V gives CDR1 SNHLY, CDR2 FYNNEI. The junction had 4 bases not matched to a gene; V was cut back by 7 bases and J by 4 bases. The CDR3 has 13 residues. The CDR3 spells CASTKDRGYGYTF. The CDR3 DNA sequence: TGTGCCAGCACTAAGGACAGGGGCTATGGCTACACCTTC. The complete variable domain, with remaining parts taken from reference TRBV2 and TRBJ1-2, reads EPEVTQTPSHQVTQMGQEVILRCVPISNHLYFYWYRQILGQKVEFLVSFYNNEISEKSEIFDDQFSVERPDGSNFTLKIRSTKLEDSAMYFCASTKDRGYGYTFGSGTRLTVV.

The rearrangement uses TRBV11-3 and TRBJ1-1; perhaps TRBD1 as D (5 bases). CDR1 is SGHNT, CDR2 YENEEA, per germline. Deletions cut 0 bases from V and 1 base from J, with 6 bases between. This CDR3 region has 14 residues. CDR3 sequence: CASSLDRGNTEAFF. Here the CDR3 DNA reads TGTGCCAGCAGCTTAGATAGGGGGAACACTGAAGCTTTCTTT.

J is TRBJ2-5 and V is TRBV5-1, with 7 bases identical to TRBD2. After removal of 0 bases from V and 5 bases from J, the junction contained 1 base not matched to a gene. CDR1 is SGHRS, CDR2 YFSETQ, per germline. This CDR3 is built from 13 residues. The CDR3 protein is CASSLEGGETQYF. DNA for the CDR3: TGCGCCAGCAGCTTGGAGGGAGGGGAGACCCAGTACTTC.

This clonotype was picked up one time. The gene calls are TRBV20-1 and TRBJ2-2; tentative D call: TRBD1 (6 bases). Trimming removed 6 bases from V and 4 bases from J, with 15 bases in between. This CDR3 has 14 amino acids. Looked up from germline, CDR1 is DFQATT and CDR2 is SNEGSKA (reference sequence). CDR3 sequence (DNA): TGCAGTGCAAAAACAGGGTTAGGCACCGGGGAGCTGTTTTTT. This gives the protein CSAKTGLGTGELFF.

Here the CDR3 reads CASSLTGTETYEQYF. The CDR3 DNA reads as TGCGCCAGCAGCCTTACCGGGACTGAGACCTACGAGCAGTACTTC. The chain is built from TRBV5-1 and TRBJ2-7; possibly TRBD2 for D (6 bases). V was cut by 4 bases and J by 2 bases, with 16 bases left in between. The CDR3 totals 15 residues. Germline V CDR1 and CDR2: SGHRS, YFSETQ.

J is TRBJ1-5 and V is TRBV5-5, with a weak D call TRBD1 (5 bases). V gave up 4 bases and J gave up 3 bases, with 14 bases separating them. The CDR3 is 15 amino acids. Germline loops: CDR1 SGHKS, CDR2 YYEKEE (reference sequence). CDR3 amino acids: CASSPLGGLNQPQHF. The CDR3, as DNA: TGTGCCAGCAGCCCACTGGGGGGTCTCAATCAGCCCCAGCATTTT.

This clonotype showed up just a few times. J is TRBJ2-1 and V is TRBV7-9; either TRBD1 or TRBD2 may fit D (5 bases each). With 5 bases removed from V and 5 bases from J, the gap between germline ends came to 16 bases. The CDR3 spans 15 residues. From germline, CDR1 is SEHNR and CDR2 FQNEAQ (reference sequence). CDR3 in DNA: TGTGCCAGCAGCAAAGTCCGGGACCCAAACAATGAGCAGTTCTTC. Protein: CASSKVRDPNNEQFF.

This sequence joins TRBV11-3 and TRBJ2-1; 8 bases are a match to TRBD2. In germline, CDR1 is SGHNT, CDR2 YENEEA. V trimming: 2 bases; J trimming: 1 base; junction bases outside the gene matches: 4. This CDR3 has 16 amino acids. As DNA, the CDR3 is TGTGCCAGCAGCTTATTGTCTAGCGGGTCCTACAATGAGCAGTTCTTC. As protein: CASSLLSSGSYNEQFF.

The chain is built from TRBV6-5 and TRBJ2-7; 9 bases match TRBD1. After removal of 0 bases from V and 6 bases from J, the junction contained 6 bases not matched to a gene. Germline CDR1 is MNHEY and CDR2 is SVGAGI. This CDR3 is built from 15 residues. For the CDR3, the DNA is TGTGCCAGCAGTTACTCGGCCGGGACAGGGTTCGAGCAGTACTTC. Its protein is CASSYSAGTGFEQYF.

This clonotype was counted a single time. The V call is TRBV18, the J call TRBJ1-1; D unclear. The CDR3 sequence is 15 residues long. V lost 3 bases, J lost 5 bases, and 16 bases lay in between. Germline CDR1 KGHSH, CDR2 LQKENI. The CDR3 DNA follows: TGTGCCAGCTCACCGGTAGGGTCGGCAGGTACTGAAGCTTTCTTT. Its translation: CASSPVGSAGTEAFF.

This clonotype was seen a few times. The V gene is TRBV7-8, the J gene TRBJ2-5; 7 nucleotides align to TRBD1. The CDR3 extends over 12 amino acids. Trimming took 2 bases from V and 9 from J; bases not matched to a gene: 3. The germline CDR1 and CDR2 sequences are SGHVS and FQNEAQ. CDR3 amino acids: CASSLNQGAQYF. The CDR3 nucleotides read TGTGCCAGCAGCTTAAATCAGGGGGCCCAGTACTTC. Based on the CDR3 plus reference TRBV7-8 and TRBJ2-5, the full variable domain is GAGVSQSPRYKVAKRGQDVALRCDPISGHVSLFWYQQALGQGPEFLTYFQNEAQLDKSGLPSDRFFAERPEGSVSTLKIQRTQQEDSAVYLCASSLNQGAQYFGPGTRLLVL.

The gene calls are TRBV6-2 or TRBV6-3 and TRBJ2-6; unclear D gene. Trimming removed 4 bases from V and 3 bases from J, with 7 bases in between. From germline, CDR1 is MNHEY and CDR2 SVGEGT. The CDR3 consists of 14 residues. CDR3 DNA sequence: TGTGCCAGCAGTTGGTCTCTTGGGGCCAACGTCCTGACTTTC. It yields the protein CASSWSLGANVLTF.

This clonotype was found a few times. The genes are TRBV6-1 and TRBJ1-2, with D possibly being TRBD1 (5 bases). V lost 6 bases and J 2 bases, leaving 10 bases between the germline ends. This CDR3 comprises 13 residues. CDR1 is MNHNS and CDR2 is SASEGT in the germline V gene. In DNA form, the CDR3 reads TGTGCCAGCAGCCAAGAGGGGAACTATGGCTACACCTTC. Translation gives CASSQEGNYGYTF.

The V gene is TRBV11-2, the J gene TRBJ2-5, with 7 nucleotides matching TRBD2. Germline V gene lookup returns CDR1 SGHAT and CDR2 FQNNGV. The length of the CDR3 is 14 residues. With 4 bases clipped from V and 7 bases from J, the junction kept 9 bases outside the gene matches. The CDR3 loop is CASSSIPREGTQYF. DNA of the CDR3: TGTGCCAGCAGCTCGATTCCCAGGGAGGGGACCCAGTACTTC.

This clonotype was observed a few times. The V and J genes are TRBV4-2 and TRBJ1-1; tentative D call: TRBD1 (5 bases). This CDR3 is built from 15 residues. Trimming removed 5 bases at V and 6 bases at J, with 19 bases between. Germline V lookup: CDR1 LGHNA, CDR2 YNFKEQ. The CDR3: CASSSPPGGAAEAFF. The CDR3 DNA reads as TGTGCCAGCAGCTCGCCACCTGGGGGTGCGGCTGAAGCTTTCTTT.

This clonotype was detected only a few times. In DNA, the CDR3 is TGTGCCAGCAGTGCCGGACAGGGCGGCCTCACCCAGTACTTC. Its translation: CASSAGQGGLTQYF. The V call is TRBV6-1, the J call TRBJ2-5; 8 positions match TRBD1. Trimming at V came to 4 bases and at J to 8 bases, leaving 9 bases not matched to a gene. Germline-derived CDR1 and CDR2 are MNHNS and SASEGT. CDR3 length equals 14 residues.

The sample holds a few counts of this clonotype. This rearrangement joins TRBV7-2 to TRBJ2-1; D is possibly TRBD2 (5 bases). Germline loops: CDR1 SGHTA, CDR2 FQGNSA. The CDR3 is made up of 14 amino acids. The V and J ends lost 5 bases and 10 bases respectively, with 18 bases between them. The CDR3 loop reads CASSPAPTGREQFF. The CDR3 DNA reads as TGTGCCAGCAGCCCCGCCCCGACGGGAAGGGAGCAGTTCTTC. Filled out from reference TRBV7-2 and TRBJ2-1, the complete variable domain reads GAGVSQSPSNKVTEKGKDVELRCDPISGHTALYWYRQSLGQGLEFLIYFQGNSAPDKSGLPSDRFSAERTGGSVSTLTIQRTQQEDSAVYLCASSPAPTGREQFFGPGTRLTVL.

The chain couples TRBV7-6 to TRBJ2-3; 7 bases line up with TRBD2. J was trimmed by 0 bases and V by 2 bases; bases with no gene match: 5. The CDR3 spans 16 residues. Germline V gives CDR1 SGHVS, CDR2 FNYEAQ. The CDR3 DNA follows: TGTGCCAGCAGCTTACCGGGACTAACGAGCACAGATACGCAGTATTTT. It yields the protein CASSLPGLTSTDTQYF.

This clonotype is medium-sized (0.01 to 0.1%) in the sample. This rearrangement joins TRBV6-5 to TRBJ2-4; 10 bases match TRBD1. V shed 4 bases, J shed 0 bases, and the junction held 6 bases outside the gene matches. Germline loops: CDR1 MNHEY, CDR2 SVGAGI. This CDR3 spans 17 amino acids. This CDR3 is CASSLTTGGLAKNIQYF. CDR3 nucleotide sequence: TGTGCCAGCAGTTTGACGACAGGGGGCTTAGCCAAAAACATTCAGTACTTC.